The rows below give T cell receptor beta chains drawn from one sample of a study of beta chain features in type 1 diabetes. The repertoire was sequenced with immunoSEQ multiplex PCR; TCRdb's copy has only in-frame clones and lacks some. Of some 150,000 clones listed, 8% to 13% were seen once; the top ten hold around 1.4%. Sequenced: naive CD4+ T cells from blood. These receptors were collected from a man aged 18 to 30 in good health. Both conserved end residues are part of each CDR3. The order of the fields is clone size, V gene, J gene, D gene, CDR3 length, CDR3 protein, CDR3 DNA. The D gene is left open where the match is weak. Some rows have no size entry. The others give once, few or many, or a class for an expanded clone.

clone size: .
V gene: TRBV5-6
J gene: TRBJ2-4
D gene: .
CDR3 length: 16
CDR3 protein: CASSLGGALAKNIQYF
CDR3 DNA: TGTGCCAGCAGCTTAGGAGGGGCCCTCGCCAAAAACATTCAGTACTTC

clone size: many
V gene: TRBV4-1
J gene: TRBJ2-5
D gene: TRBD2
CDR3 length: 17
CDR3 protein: CASSPPKGLAGEETQYF
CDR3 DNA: TGCGCCAGCAGCCCCCCAAAGGGACTAGCGGGGGAAGAGACCCAGTACTTC

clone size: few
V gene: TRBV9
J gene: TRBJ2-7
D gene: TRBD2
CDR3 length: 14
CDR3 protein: CASSAGLAGLEQYF
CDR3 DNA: TGTGCCAGCAGCGCGGGACTAGCGGGTTTAGAGCAGTACTTC

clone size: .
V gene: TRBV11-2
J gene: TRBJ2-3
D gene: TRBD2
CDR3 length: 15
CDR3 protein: CASSPLAGGTDTQYF
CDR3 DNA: TGTGCCAGCAGCCCACTAGCGGGCGGCACAGATACGCAGTATTTT

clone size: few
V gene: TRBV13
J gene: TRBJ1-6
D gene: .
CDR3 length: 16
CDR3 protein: CASSSQGDSYNSPLHF
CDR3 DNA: TGTGCCAGCAGCTCACAGGGAGATTCCTATAATTCACCCCTCCACTTT

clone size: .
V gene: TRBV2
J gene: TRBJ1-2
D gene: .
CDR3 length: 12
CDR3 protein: CASSERQSGYTF
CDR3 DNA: TGTGCCAGCAGTGAAAGACAGAGCGGCTACACCTTC

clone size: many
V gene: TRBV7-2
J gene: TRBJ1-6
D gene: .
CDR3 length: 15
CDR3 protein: CASSSSGLGGSPLHF
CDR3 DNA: TGTGCCAGCAGTTCCAGTGGCCTCGGGGGATCACCCCTCCACTTT

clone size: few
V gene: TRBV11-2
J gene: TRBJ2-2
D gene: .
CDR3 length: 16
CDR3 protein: CASSEGGAARTGELFF
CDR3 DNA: TGTGCCAGCAGTGAGGGGGGGGCCGCGAGGACCGGGGAGCTGTTTTTT

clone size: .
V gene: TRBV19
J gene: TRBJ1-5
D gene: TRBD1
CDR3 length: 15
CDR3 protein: CASSPRDSGNQPQHF
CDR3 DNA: TGTGCCAGTAGTCCCCGGGACAGTGGCAATCAGCCCCAGCATTTT

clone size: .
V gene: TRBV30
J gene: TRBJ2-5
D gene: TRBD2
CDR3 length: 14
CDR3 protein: CAWSRGLVQETQYF
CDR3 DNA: TGTGCCTGGAGCCGCGGACTAGTTCAAGAGACCCAGTACTTC

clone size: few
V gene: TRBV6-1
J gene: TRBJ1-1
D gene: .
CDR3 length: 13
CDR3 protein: CASKTNMNTEAFF
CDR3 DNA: TGTGCCAGCAAAACCAACATGAACACTGAAGCTTTCTTT

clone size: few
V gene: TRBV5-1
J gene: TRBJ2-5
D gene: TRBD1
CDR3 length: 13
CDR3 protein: CASSQGARETQYF
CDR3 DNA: TGCGCCAGCAGCCAGGGGGCGAGAGAGACCCAGTACTTC

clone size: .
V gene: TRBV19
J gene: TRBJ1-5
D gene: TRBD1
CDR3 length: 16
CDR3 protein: CASSIASGQGGQPQHF
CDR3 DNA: TGTGCCAGTAGTATAGCCTCTGGACAGGGTGGTCAGCCCCAGCATTTT

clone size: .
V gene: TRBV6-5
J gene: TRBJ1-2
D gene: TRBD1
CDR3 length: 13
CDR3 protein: CASRQQGVMRYTF
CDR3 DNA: TGTGCCAGCAGACAACAGGGGGTGATGCGCTACACCTTC